This TCR beta chain was profiled in a study of OX40 agonist ivuxolimab in advanced cancers. The length of the CDR3 is 15 residues. Per the germline V gene, CDR1 is MGHRA and CDR2 is YSYEKL. Trimming removed 0 bases from V and 7 bases from J, with 13 bases in between. The data were produced by immunoSEQ multiplex PCR, yet TCRdb's version contains in-frame clones alone and is incomplete. The table lists about 59,000 clones, about 80% of them singletons, with over 2% in the top ten. This chain joins TRBV4-1 and TRBJ1-5; a weak D match, TRBD1 (5 bases). This clonotype was sampled from an adult with an advanced solid tumor such as melanoma, head and neck, liver or kidney cancer. Source: CD4+ or CD8+ T cells sorted from blood, taken in a trial of the OX40 agonist ivuxolimab. The DNA for the CDR3 is TGCGCCAGCAGCCAAGATTCGGGGAAGGGGCAGCCCCAGCATTTT. Protein: CASSQDSGKGQPQHF.